The rows below give T cell receptor beta chains drawn from one sample of a study of T cell repertoires in cytomegalovirus infection. MiXCR was run by TCRdb on the reads, yielding one entry per CDR3 protein. Among about 450,000 distinct CDR3 sequences, under 40% were seen once, and the ten largest hold roughly an eighth. Sequenced: PBMCs. All receptors derive from a human donor in good health (CMV status not recorded). Some clones in this sample may be carry-over from other donors' samples. The CDR3 runs from the conserved cysteine through the conserved F or W. A D gene is named only where the DNA matches it firmly. Size is omitted from some rows. Given values are once, few, many or a class for expanded clones.

>NA|TRBJ1-5|NA|TRBV6-6
TGTGCCAGCAGCCCCCGGGACATAGGAGATCAGCCCCAGCATTTT
CASSPRDIGDQPQHF
>NA|TRBJ2-5|NA|TRBV24-1
TGTGCCACCAGTGATCAGAGCGGCCCTTGGGAGACCCAGTACTTC
CATSDQSGPWETQYF
>TRBD1|TRBJ2-7|many|TRBV14
TGTGCCAGCAGCCGAGTGACAGGGGACGAGCAGTACTTC
CASSRVTGDEQYF
>NA|TRBJ2-1|NA|TRBV6-5
TGTGCCAGCAGTTACTCCCCTACAGGGAGAACCTACAATGAGCAGTTCTTC
CASSYSPTGRTYNEQFF
>NA|TRBJ2-7|many|TRBV7-2
TGTGCCAGCAGCTTTTTCGGGAACGAGCAGTACTTC
CASSFFGNEQYF
>TRBD1|TRBJ1-4|once|TRBV12-3/TRBV12-4
TGTGCCAGCACGGACCGGGACAGGTCTTCTGAAAAACTGTTTTTT
CASTDRDRSSEKLFF
>NA|TRBJ2-7|few|TRBV6-6
TGTGCCAGCAGTTACCTAACAAACTACGAGCAGTACTTC
CASSYLTNYEQYF
>NA|TRBJ2-7|NA|TRBV19
TGTGCCAGTAGTATCGGCGGATACGAGCAGTACTTC
CASSIGGYEQYF
>NA|TRBJ2-5|NA|TRBV7-9
TGTGCCAGCAGCCCTTATCGGTACCAAGAGACCCAGTACTTC
CASSPYRYQETQYF
>TRBD1|TRBJ1-1|NA|TRBV27
TGTGCCAGCAGTTTATCGACGAGTGGACAGGGAGAGTCTTTCTTT
CASSLSTSGQGESFF
>NA|TRBJ2-1|NA|TRBV11-3
TGTGCCAGCAGCCCAGTGGTAGTCTCTTACAATGAGCAGTTCTTC
CASSPVVVSYNEQFF
>NA|TRBJ1-5|NA|TRBV19
TGTGCCAGTAGTATAGGGGCCCTCCAATTGCAGCCCCAGCATTTT
CASSIGALQLQPQHF
>NA|TRBJ2-5|once|TRBV19
TGTGCCAGTAGTATTCGCGGGCCTCAAGAGACCCAGTACTTC
CASSIRGPQETQYF
>TRBD2|TRBJ2-1|NA|TRBV6-1
TGTGCCAGCAGTTGGGCTGGGCGGGGGGAGGTAAATGAGCAGTTCTTC
CASSWAGRGEVNEQFF
>TRBD2|TRBJ2-3|few|TRBV5-4
TGTGCCAGCAGCGCCGAACTAGCGGCCACAGATACGCAGTATTTT
CASSAELAATDTQYF
>NA|TRBJ2-5|many|TRBV7-8
TGTGCCAGCAGCTTTAGGCCGGCCCTGGAGACCCAGTACTTC
CASSFRPALETQYF